The 25 T cell receptor beta chains listed next were all sequenced from one sample in a study of T cell responses to AZD1222 COVID-19 vaccine. Method: immunoSEQ multiplex PCR; TCRdb's copy keeps in-frame clones and lacks some. Here the sample spans around 180,000 clones, around 93% being singletons. The specimen comprised peripheral blood, sampled on day 0 of AZD1222 vaccination. Receptor source: an adult in good health.

The genes are TRBV9 and TRBJ2-7, with 10 bases fitting TRBD1. Germline V gene data show CDR1 as SGDLS and CDR2 as YYNGEE. V trimming: 4 bases; J trimming: 4 bases; junction bases outside the gene matches: 8. The CDR3 spans 15 residues. The CDR3 reads CASSPRGQGLYEQYF. CDR3 sequence (DNA): TGTGCCAGCAGCCCACGGGGACAGGGGCTTTACGAGCAGTACTTC.

V gene TRBV19 combines with J gene TRBJ1-1, with D uncertain. This CDR3 region has 12 residues. CDR1 is LNHDA, CDR2 SQIVND, per germline (reference sequence). V dropped 7 bases and J dropped 5 bases, with 11 bases sitting between them. CDR3 sequence: CASTTKWTEAFF. The CDR3 DNA sequence: TGTGCCAGTACCACGAAGTGGACTGAAGCTTTCTTT.

The CDR3 sequence is CASRGVEGFGSPLHF. CDR3 sequence (DNA): TGTGCCAGCAGAGGGGTGGAGGGATTCGGTTCACCCCTCCACTTT. The genes are TRBV7-2 and TRBJ1-6; D may be TRBD1 (5 bases). Trimming shortened V by 6 bases and J by 9 bases, and 18 bases separated the two germline ends. Germline V gene sequence: CDR1 SGHTA, CDR2 FQGNSA. CDR3 size: 15 residues.

The chain has TRBV14 and TRBJ2-6; tentatively, D is TRBD2 (5 bases). Germline CDR1 and CDR2: SGHDN and FVKESK. Trimming took off 8 bases at V and 1 base at J, with 12 bases between the two ends. The CDR3 length is 15 residues. The DNA for the CDR3 is TGTGCCAGCTCCGCCGGGGTTTCTGGGGCCAACGTCCTGACTTTC. Protein: CASSAGVSGANVLTF.

The rearrangement joins TRBV7-2 to TRBJ2-7; D may be TRBD2 (6 bases). Germline V lookup: CDR1 SGHTA, CDR2 FQGNSA. The CDR3 is 13 amino acids. V was cut by 4 bases and J by 4 bases, with 11 bases left in between. In nucleotides, the CDR3 is TGTGCCAGCAGCTCACAAAGCGGGTACGAGCAGTACTTC. Protein product: CASSSQSGYEQYF.

The V gene is TRBV5-1, the J gene TRBJ1-1; possibly TRBD1 for D (5 bases). The V gene's germline CDR1 is SGHRS and CDR2 YFSETQ. The length of the CDR3 is 15 residues. V was pared by 4 bases and J by 0 bases, with 13 bases between. The CDR3 is CASSLGTRMNTEAFF. In DNA form, the CDR3 reads TGCGCCAGCAGCCTTGGGACCCGGATGAACACTGAAGCTTTCTTT.

This clone was counted a single time. This chain links TRBV12-3 or TRBV12-4 with TRBJ2-7; 10 nucleotides match TRBD2. The CDR3 is 13 residues long. V gave up 7 bases and J gave up 5 bases; unmatched junction bases: 5. The CDR3 bases are TGTGCCAGCAATCTAGCGGGAGTTCACGAGCAGTACTTC. As protein: CASNLAGVHEQYF.

V and J are TRBV5-4 and TRBJ1-1; perhaps TRBD1 as D (5 bases). Trimming removed 0 bases at V and 13 bases at J, with 19 bases between. CDR1 is SGHNT and CDR2 is YYREEE in the germline V gene (reference sequence). The CDR3 has 14 amino acids. The CDR3 DNA is TGTGCCAGCAGCTTGGGTGGGGGGGACTTTGTTGTTTTCTTT. This sequence encodes CASSLGGGDFVVFF.

The rearrangement joins TRBV11-2 to TRBJ2-6; D call uncertain. Trimming removed 10 bases from V and 2 bases from J, with 6 bases in between. The CDR3 runs to 12 residues. Germline V gene lookup returns CDR1 SGHAT and CDR2 FQNNGV. The CDR3 DNA follows: TGTGCCACCGGCACTGGGGCCAACGTCCTGACTTTC. Translation: CATGTGANVLTF.

For this clone: Distinct nucleotide sequences in the sample also encode this CDR3. J is TRBJ2-5 and V is TRBV5-1; D unresolved. V was clipped by 1 base and J by 2 bases, with 3 bases between them. The germline V gene encodes CDR1 SGHRS and CDR2 YFSETQ. The CDR3 extends over 12 amino acids. The CDR3 is CASSLPQETQYF. The CDR3 coding sequence is TGCGCCAGCAGCTTGCCTCAAGAGACCCAGTACTTC. Full variable domain (remainder filled in from reference TRBV5-1 and TRBJ2-5): KAGVTQTPRYLIKTRGQQVTLSCSPISGHRSVSWYQQTPGQGLQFLFEYFSETQRNKGNFPGRFSGRQFSNSRSEMNVSTLELGDSALYLCASSLPQETQYFGPGTRLLVL.

The chain links TRBV19 to TRBJ2-2; no firm D call. CDR3 length: 14 residues. Germline V gives CDR1 LNHDA, CDR2 SQIVND (reference sequence). Trimming took 3 bases from V and 2 from J, leaving 7 bases between them. In DNA form, the CDR3 reads TGTGCCAGTAGTATTAGAGGTAACACCGGGGAGCTGTTTTTT. Protein: CASSIRGNTGELFF.

V gene TRBV12-5 combines with J gene TRBJ1-2; tentative D call: TRBD1 (6 bases). The germline V gene encodes CDR1 LGHNT and CDR2 FRNRAP. The CDR3 covers 14 residues. V shed 1 base and J shed 0 bases, with 6 bases lying between them. The chain's CDR3 is CASGLGQANYGYTF. CDR3 bases: TGTGCTAGTGGTTTGGGACAGGCTAACTATGGCTACACCTTC.

The chain is built from TRBV7-3 and TRBJ2-6; 9 nucleotides agree with TRBD2. The germline CDR1 and CDR2 sequences are SGHTA and FQGTGA. V gave up 1 base and J gave up 0 bases; unmatched junction bases: 10. The CDR3 spans 20 residues. CDR3 nucleotides: TGTGCCAGCAGCTTAAGGGGTCCTAGCGGGACCTCCTCTGGGGCCAACGTCCTGACTTTC. This translates into CASSLRGPSGTSSGANVLTF.

The chain recombines TRBV6-6 with TRBJ2-6; TRBD2 agrees at 7 bases. Germline V lookup: CDR1 MNHNY, CDR2 SVGAGI (reference sequence). The CDR3 sequence is 20 residues long. V was clipped by 5 bases and J by 1 base; unmatched bases: 17. This chain's CDR3 is CASSLRREVVLGSGANVLTF. The CDR3 DNA reads as TGTGCCAGCAGTCTGCGACGGGAGGTGGTCCTTGGATCTGGGGCCAACGTCCTGACTTTC.

The rearrangement uses TRBV5-1 and TRBJ2-2, with 7 bases matching TRBD2. Per the germline V gene, CDR1 is SGHRS and CDR2 is YFSETQ. The trim removed 5 bases at V and 6 bases at J, leaving 10 bases unmatched. The CDR3 extends over 15 amino acids. This CDR3 is CASRDGTINPGELFF. The DNA of the CDR3 is TGCGCCAGCAGGGATGGGACTATTAACCCCGGGGAGCTGTTTTTT.

This clone has a count of ten or more. The chain uses TRBV7-9 and TRBJ1-3, with TRBD1 as a possible D gene (6 bases). V lost 2 bases, J lost 2 bases, and 7 bases lay in between. The CDR3 is made up of 14 amino acids. Germline V gene sequence: CDR1 SEHNR, CDR2 FQNEAQ (reference sequence). The CDR3 DNA reads TGTGCCAGCAGCTTATCAGGGGCTGGAAACACCATATATTTT. Amino acid sequence: CASSLSGAGNTIYF.

V and J are TRBV25-1 and TRBJ2-4; D uncertain. V shed 1 base and J shed 0 bases, with 10 bases lying between them. Germline CDR1 reads MGHDK; CDR2 reads SYGVNS. The CDR3 runs to 16 residues. DNA for the CDR3: TGTGCCAGCAGTGAATCCTTCGCCGGAGCCAAAAACATTCAGTACTTC. As protein: CASSESFAGAKNIQYF.

The CDR3 reads CASSLDSSYNEQFF. Here the CDR3 DNA reads TGCGCCAGCAGCTTGGACTCCTCCTACAATGAGCAGTTCTTC. The chain couples TRBV5-1 to TRBJ2-1, with D uncertain. Trimming removed 0 bases at V and 0 bases at J, with 4 bases between. CDR1 and CDR2 (germline): SGHRS, YFSETQ. CDR3 length equals 14 residues.

This chain uses TRBV6-5 with TRBJ1-4; 9 bases map to TRBD1. This CDR3 region has 14 residues. The V and J ends lost 6 bases and 5 bases, in that order; junction bases with no gene match: 4. From germline, CDR1 is MNHEY and CDR2 SVGAGI. As DNA, the CDR3 is TGTGCCAGCAGGAGGACAGGGGTAAATGAAAAACTGTTTTTT. This translates into CASRRTGVNEKLFF.

The chain couples TRBV5-1 to TRBJ1-1; D perhaps matches TRBD1 (5 bases). The CDR3 spans 15 residues. Germline assignment: CDR1 SGHRS and CDR2 YFSETQ. V lost 4 bases to trimming and J lost 1 base, with 14 bases between them. This chain's CDR3 is CASSGSGRENTEAFF. The DNA for the CDR3 is TGCGCCAGCAGCGGGTCGGGACGGGAGAACACTGAAGCTTTCTTT.

V gene TRBV18 combines with J gene TRBJ2-7, with D perhaps TRBD1 (6 bases). The germline V and J ends were trimmed by 3 bases and 2 bases, with 11 bases remaining between them. The CDR3 is made up of 14 amino acids. Germline V CDR1 and CDR2: KGHSH, LQKENI. The CDR3 bases are TGTGCCAGCTCACCCAGGGGAATGCCCTACGAGCAGTACTTC. Translating gives CASSPRGMPYEQYF.

The chain couples TRBV24-1 to TRBJ2-1, with TRBD2 matching over 9 bases. V lost 4 bases to trimming and J lost 6 bases; unmatched junction nucleotides: 6. This CDR3 is built from 15 residues. Per the germline V gene, CDR1 is KGHDR and CDR2 is SFDVKD. This CDR3 reads CATSEVSGSRNEQFF. The CDR3 DNA is TGTGCCACCAGTGAGGTTAGCGGGAGTCGCAATGAGCAGTTCTTC.

The J gene is TRBJ2-3, the V gene TRBV7-2; 8 bases are shared with TRBD2. CDR3 length: 17 residues. Per the germline V gene, CDR1 is SGHTA and CDR2 is FQGNSA. V dropped 2 bases and J dropped 3; count of bases not matched to a gene: 10. The CDR3 reads CASSLNGRGVRTDTQYF. CDR3 nucleotide sequence: TGTGCCAGCAGCTTAAATGGGCGGGGGGTGAGGACAGATACGCAGTATTTT.

The chain carries TRBV5-1 and TRBJ1-4; D might be TRBD1 (6 bases). In germline, CDR1 is SGHRS, CDR2 YFSETQ. V lost 4 bases to trimming and J lost 5 bases, with 12 bases between them. The length of the CDR3 is 14 residues. The CDR3 reads CASSGGQPNEKLFF. The CDR3 nucleotides are TGCGCCAGCAGCGGCGGACAGCCGAATGAAAAACTGTTTTTT.

This chain connects TRBV27 to TRBJ1-2; weak D call: TRBD1 (5 bases). Germline V gene data show CDR1 as MNHEY and CDR2 as SMNVEV (reference sequence). This CDR3 comprises 13 residues. V dropped 2 bases and J dropped 3 bases, with 7 bases sitting between them. The CDR3 sequence is CASSLGGDYGYTF. For the CDR3, the DNA is TGTGCCAGCAGTTTAGGGGGTGACTATGGCTACACCTTC.